Presented here are 19 T cell receptor beta chains from one specimen sequenced in a study of T cell repertoires in cytomegalovirus infection. Their antigens are not known. TCRdb analysed the reads with MiXCR anew, one entry per CDR3 protein. The sample consists of about 900,000 distinct CDR3 sequences, about a third of them appearing once. Sequenced material: cultured CD8+ T cells from PBMCs, taken from culture after CMV antigen stimulation. The receptors were gathered from a human donor in good health (CMV status not recorded). Some clones in this sample may be carry-over from other donors' samples.

This rearrangement joins TRBV11-2 to TRBJ1-5, with a tentative D call TRBD1 (6 bases). The germline V gene has CDR1 SGHAT and CDR2 FQNNGV. Trimming took 5 bases from V and 5 from J, leaving 16 bases between them. The CDR3 spans 15 residues. CDR3 sequence reads: CASSPTGRGDQPQHF. The CDR3 DNA is TGTGCCAGCAGCCCTACAGGGCGTGGGGATCAGCCCCAGCATTTT. The complete variable domain, with remaining parts taken from reference TRBV11-2 and TRBJ1-5, reads EAGVAQSPRYKIIEKRQSVAFWCNPISGHATLYWYQQILGQGPKLLIQFQNNGVVDDSQLPKDRFSAERLKGVDSTLKIQPAKLEDSAVYLCASSPTGRGDQPQHFGDGTRLSIL.

As to this clonotype: One end of the junction is discordant with germline, which a read error may explain. The CDR3 DNA reads as TGTGTCAGCAGCTTGGGCCGATTGGTCGTCTATGGCTACACCTTC. Protein product: CVSSLGRLVVYGYTF. The rearrangement links TRBV5-6 to TRBJ1-2, with no clear D. This CDR3 spans 15 amino acids. Germline loops: CDR1 SGHDT, CDR2 YYEEEE. The full variable domain, in which reference TRBV5-6 and TRBJ1-2 provide the parts outside the CDR3, is DAGVTQSPTHLIKTRGQQVTLRCSPKSGHDTVSWYQQALGQGPQFIFQYYEEEERQRGNFPDRFSGHQFPNYSSELNVNALLLGDSALYLCVSSLGRLVVYGYTFGSGTRLTVV.

CDR3 nucleotides: TGTGCCACCAGCAGAGAAACGACCGACGGCATTCAGTACTTC. Its translation is CATSRETTDGIQYF. The genes are TRBV15 and TRBJ2-4; no reliable D call. The CDR3 runs to 14 residues. The germline V gene has CDR1 LNHNV and CDR2 YYDKDF (reference sequence). V was pared by 0 bases and J by 9 bases, with 12 bases between.

The chain employs TRBV6-1 and TRBJ2-5, with TRBD2 identical over 11 bases. CDR3 size: 18 residues. CDR1 and CDR2 (germline): MNHNS, SASEGT. After removal of 2 bases from V and 3 bases from J, the junction contained 11 bases not matched to a gene. The CDR3 DNA reads TGTGCCAGCAGTGAATGGGTAGCGGGGGGGCCAAAAGAAGAGACCCAGTACTTC. It yields the protein CASSEWVAGGPKEETQYF.

The CDR3: CASSFHKGGNTEAFF. As DNA, the CDR3 is TGTGCCAGCAGTTTCCACAAGGGCGGGAACACTGAAGCTTTCTTT. The chain joins TRBV6-2 or TRBV6-3 to TRBJ1-1, with unresolved D. Germline V gene sequence: CDR1 MNHEY, CDR2 SVGEGT. The CDR3 covers 15 residues. The germline V and J ends were trimmed by 4 bases and 1 base, with 13 bases remaining between them.

This chain uses TRBV10-3 with TRBJ2-7; D might be TRBD2 (6 bases). The CDR3 runs 14 residues. The germline CDR1 and CDR2 sequences are ENHRY and SYGVKD. The ends were cut back, 10 bases at V and 2 bases at J, with 18 bases in the middle. CDR3 coding DNA: TGTGCCACCGATGCCGGGACGGGGGCCTACGAGCAGTACTTC. Encoded protein: CATDAGTGAYEQYF.

The chain employs TRBV12-3 or TRBV12-4 and TRBJ2-7; 7 bases are shared with TRBD1. The ends lost 3 bases at V and 7 bases at J; junction bases unmatched: 12. CDR3 length: 15 amino acids. The CDR3 loop is CASSFGDSPLSEQYV. CDR3 DNA: TGTGCCAGCAGTTTTGGGGACAGCCCGCTAAGTGAGCAGTACGTC.

The V and J genes are TRBV7-6 and TRBJ1-5; no reliable D call. Germline CDR1 reads SGHVS; CDR2 reads FNYEAQ. V lost 4 bases and J lost 3, with 13 bases in between. This CDR3 region has 15 residues. This CDR3 reads CASSYTDGPNQPQHF. The CDR3 coding sequence is TGTGCCAGCAGCTATACCGACGGTCCCAATCAGCCCCAGCATTTT. The entire variable domain, with the rest obtained from reference TRBV7-6 and TRBJ1-5, is as follows: GAGVSQSPRYKVTKRGQDVALRCDPISGHVSLYWYRQALGQGPEFLTYFNYEAQQDKSGLPNDRFSAERPEGSISTLTIQRTEQRDSAMYRCASSYTDGPNQPQHFGDGTRLSIL.

The chain links TRBV7-9 to TRBJ1-4; D is perhaps TRBD1 (6 bases). The V end lost 1 base, the J end lost 5 bases, and 11 bases lay between the germline ends. The CDR3 is made up of 15 amino acids. CDR1 SEHNR and CDR2 FQNEAQ come from the germline V gene (reference sequence). The CDR3 DNA follows: TGTGCCAGCAGCTTAGTACAGGGATCGAATGAAAAACTGTTTTTT. It specifies CASSLVQGSNEKLFF.

V and J are TRBV20-1 and TRBJ1-4; 9 nucleotides agree with TRBD1. The CDR3 sequence is 16 residues long. The V segment lost 2 bases and the J segment 6 bases; nucleotides outside the gene matches: 10. Germline lookup yields CDR1 DFQATT and CDR2 SNEGSKA (reference sequence). The CDR3 DNA follows: TGCAGTGCTAGACTCCGTTTTACAGGGGGCGATGAAAAACTGTTTTTT. Translated, it gives CSARLRFTGGDEKLFF.

This chain joins TRBV11-1 and TRBJ2-3; D unresolved. The CDR3 is 15 residues long. V lost 2 bases and J lost 4, with 13 bases in between. Germline V CDR1 and CDR2: SGHAT, FQDESV (reference sequence). Here the CDR3 DNA reads TGTGCCAGCAGCTTACTACAGAGATTAGCAGATACGCAGTATTTT. It encodes CASSLLQRLADTQYF.

This clonotype occurred many times. CDR3 sequence (DNA): TGTGCCAGCAGCCCATTTAAGGGCAGGGGGCTCGGAAACACCATATATTTT. Translation: CASSPFKGRGLGNTIYF. The J gene is TRBJ1-3, the V gene TRBV7-6; 8 nucleotides line up with TRBD1. V lost 5 bases to trimming and J lost 4 bases; unmatched junction nucleotides: 13. The length of the CDR3 is 17 residues. Germline V gene data show CDR1 as SGHVS and CDR2 as FNYEAQ.

This clonotype was seen more than once but under ten times. V is TRBV6-6 and J is TRBJ1-2, with 7 bases matching TRBD1. Germline V CDR1 and CDR2: MNHNY, SVGAGI (reference sequence). Trimming at V came to 0 bases and at J to 4 bases, leaving 5 bases not matched to a gene. The CDR3 has 15 amino acids. CDR3 sequence (DNA): TGTGCCAGCAGTTACTCGATCAGGGGGGTCTATGGCTACACCTTC. Encoded protein: CASSYSIRGVYGYTF.

This chain uses TRBV7-9 with TRBJ2-1; D is tentatively TRBD1 or TRBD2 (6 bases each). V lost 5 bases and J lost 10, with 21 bases in between. This CDR3 is 15 amino acids long. Germline V lookup: CDR1 SEHNR, CDR2 FQNEAQ (reference sequence). DNA for the CDR3: TGTGCCAGCAGCAGAGACGGGGGCCGGGCTTGGGAGCAGTTCTTC. Translated, it gives CASSRDGGRAWEQFF.

This chain uses TRBV3-1 with TRBJ2-3; 8 bases line up with TRBD2. The CDR3 contains 13 residues. Germline assignment: CDR1 LGHDT and CDR2 YNNKEL (reference sequence). The J segment lost 14 bases and the V segment lost 5 bases, leaving 12 bases of the junction unmatched. CDR3 region: CASSAWRGDTTYF. The CDR3 DNA follows: TGTGCCAGCAGCGCGTGGCGGGGGGACACCACGTATTTT.

This clonotype has a single count. The V and J genes are TRBV2 and TRBJ2-2, with D possibly TRBD2 on 6 matching bases. Looked up from germline, CDR1 is SNHLY and CDR2 is FYNNEI. Trimming removed 1 base at V and 4 bases at J, with 16 bases between. The CDR3 spans 17 residues. CDR3 region: CASSEGPGQGGTGELFF. The DNA for the CDR3 is TGTGCCAGCAGTGAAGGGCCGGGTCAGGGAGGCACCGGGGAGCTGTTTTTT.

This rearrangement joins TRBV15 to TRBJ1-5; D uncertain. Germline V CDR1 and CDR2: LNHNV, YYDKDF (reference sequence). The CDR3 contains 16 residues. Trimming pared 3 bases from V and 0 bases from J, leaving 12 bases between. The CDR3 is CATSSLFGDSNQPQHF. The CDR3 region has the DNA TGTGCCACCAGCAGCCTTTTCGGAGATAGCAATCAGCCCCAGCATTTT.

The chain links TRBV4-3 to TRBJ2-1; D might be TRBD1 (6 bases). V shed 4 bases and J shed 4 bases, with 23 bases lying between them. The CDR3 is made up of 18 amino acids. Germline CDR1 and CDR2: LGHNA and YSLEER. In DNA, the CDR3 is TGCGCCAGCAGCCTCTCGGACGCTCAGGGTGGGACATACAATGAGCAGTTCTTC. Its protein product is CASSLSDAQGGTYNEQFF.

Many counts were recorded for this clonotype. Since a much larger clone is just one base distant, this may be a read error. J is TRBJ2-1 and V is TRBV7-6; D is undetermined. V was cut by 1 base and J by 8 bases, with 6 bases left in between. This CDR3 has 12 residues. Germline V gene sequence: CDR1 SGHVS, CDR2 FNYEAQ. The CDR3 DNA reads TGTGCCAGCAGCTTAGTCGGGTATGAGCAGTTCTTC. This gives the protein CASSLVGYEQFF.